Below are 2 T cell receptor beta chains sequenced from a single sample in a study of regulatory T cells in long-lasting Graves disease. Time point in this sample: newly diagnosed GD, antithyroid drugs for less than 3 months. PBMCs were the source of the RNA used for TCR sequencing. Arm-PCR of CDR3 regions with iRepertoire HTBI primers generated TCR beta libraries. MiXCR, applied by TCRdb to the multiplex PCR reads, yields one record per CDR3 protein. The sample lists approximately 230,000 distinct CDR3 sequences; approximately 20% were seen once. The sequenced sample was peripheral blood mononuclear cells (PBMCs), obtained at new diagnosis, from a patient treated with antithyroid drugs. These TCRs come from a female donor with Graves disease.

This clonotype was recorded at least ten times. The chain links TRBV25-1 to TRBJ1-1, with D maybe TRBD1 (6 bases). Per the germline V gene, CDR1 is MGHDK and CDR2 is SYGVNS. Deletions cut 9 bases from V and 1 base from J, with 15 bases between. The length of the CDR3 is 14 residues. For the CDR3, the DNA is TGTGCCAGTACTACGGGGACACCGAACACTGAAGCTTTCTTT. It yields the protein CASTTGTPNTEAFF. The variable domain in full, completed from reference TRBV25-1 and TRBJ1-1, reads EADIYQTPRYLVIGTGKKITLECSQTMGHDKMYWYQQDPGMELHLIHYSYGVNSTEKGDLSSESTVSRIRTEHFPLTLESARPSHTSQYLCASTTGTPNTEAFFGQGTRLTVV.

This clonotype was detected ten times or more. CDR3 sequence reads: CASSPPFPQETQYF. CDR3 bases: TGTGCCAGCTCCCCTCCTTTCCCCCAAGAGACCCAGTACTTC. The genes are TRBV18 and TRBJ2-5; no clear D. CDR1 is KGHSH and CDR2 is LQKENI in the germline V gene. V was trimmed by 6 bases and J by 1 base, leaving 12 bases between them. This CDR3 is 14 amino acids long.